The source of this T cell receptor beta chain is a study of CD8+ T cells in alopecia areata. Sequencing templates came from extracted RNA that was reverse transcribed into cDNA. Sequencing was performed with immunoSEQ multiplex PCR; in TCRdb, only in-frame clones are kept and a portion is missing. Among over 85,000 clones listed, 70% to 80% were seen once. Treatment in this sample: oral pan-JAK inhibitor, 5-10 mg twice daily. V was clipped by 4 bases and J by 6 bases; unmatched bases: 9. The germline CDR1 and CDR2 sequences are SGHDT and YYEEEE. CDR3 length equals 15 residues. Material: CD8+ T cells sorted from blood, obtained at week 44, from a patient treated with tofacitinib. The chain carries TRBV5-6 and TRBJ2-1, with TRBD2 matching 8 bases. The TCR comes from a human donor with alopecia areata. The CDR3 DNA follows: TGTGCCAGCAGCCTGGGTGGACTAGCTGGCAATGAGCAGTTCTTC. The encoded protein is CASSLGGLAGNEQFF.